A selection of T cell receptor beta chains follows, all from one sample in a study of siplizumab effects on memory and regulatory T cells. Profiled with immunoSEQ multiplex PCR; TCRdb holds only in-frame clones, not every one. The sample consists of 100,000 or so clones, 75% to 95% of them appearing once. Sequencing was done on a sample of CD4+ T cells sorted from blood. The origin of the receptors is a human donor in good health. The CDR3 runs from the conserved cysteine through the conserved F or W. Each record gives: clone size, D gene, V gene, J gene, CDR3 DNA, CDR3 protein. D genes are given only for firm matches. Clone size, where shown, is once, few, many, or a class for clones that have expanded.

size: .; D: .; V: TRBV18; J: TRBJ2-3; DNA: TGTGCCAGCTCACTACTGGCTGTAACGGGGGGCACAGATACGCAGTATTTT; CDR3: CASSLLAVTGGTDTQYF
size: .; D: .; V: TRBV5-1; J: TRBJ2-2; DNA: TGCGCCACCCCTCGGGGAGGGGGGAACACCGGGGAGCTGTTTTTT; CDR3: CATPRGGGNTGELFF
size: few; D: TRBD1; V: TRBV7-3; J: TRBJ2-5; DNA: TGTGCCAGCAGCGAGGGACAGGGGGCGCGGGAGACCCAGTACTTC; CDR3: CASSEGQGARETQYF
size: .; D: .; V: TRBV7-2; J: TRBJ2-1; DNA: TGTGCCAGCAGCTTAGCGAAAGGGGTCCTAATCAATGAGCAGTTCTTC; CDR3: CASSLAKGVLINEQFF
size: once; D: .; V: TRBV5-1; J: TRBJ2-7; DNA: TGCGCCAGCAGCTTTCTCGGGGACGAGCAGTACTTC; CDR3: CASSFLGDEQYF
size: .; D: .; V: TRBV7-5; J: TRBJ1-2; DNA: TGTGTCAGAAGCTTGGCCTGGACACTTCACTATGGCTACACCTTC; CDR3: CVRSLAWTLHYGYTF
size: .; D: .; V: TRBV23-1; J: TRBJ2-2; DNA: TGCGCCAGCAGTCAATCGTGGGGCAGGGTTGACACCGGGGAGCTGTTTTTT; CDR3: CASSQSWGRVDTGELFF
size: .; D: .; V: TRBV6-5; J: TRBJ2-1; DNA: TGTGCCAGCGCAGGGGTACCCTACAATGAGCAGTTCTTC; CDR3: CASAGVPYNEQFF
size: .; D: TRBD2; V: TRBV5-1; J: TRBJ2-5; DNA: TGCGCCAGCAGCTTGGGGGACTATAAACTGGGGTACCAAGAGACCCAGTACTTC; CDR3: CASSLGDYKLGYQETQYF
size: .; D: TRBD1; V: TRBV5-1; J: TRBJ2-5; DNA: TGCGCCAGCAGCTCGCAGGGGGAGATCCGTGGAGAGACCCAGTACTTC; CDR3: CASSSQGEIRGETQYF
size: .; D: .; V: TRBV6-1; J: TRBJ1-4; DNA: TGTGCCAGCAGCCGACCCCCGGGAGGGAATGAAAAACTGTTTTTT; CDR3: CASSRPPGGNEKLFF
size: .; D: .; V: TRBV6-5; J: TRBJ1-3; DNA: TGTGCCAGCAGGAGGGGGAGCTCTGGAAACACCATATATTTT; CDR3: CASRRGSSGNTIYF
size: few; D: .; V: TRBV28; J: TRBJ1-1; DNA: TGTGCCAGCAGCCGCCAGGGTCACGCTTTCTTT; CDR3: CASSRQGHAFF
size: .; D: .; V: TRBV30; J: TRBJ1-3; DNA: TGTGCCTGGAGTAATGGGGGGCAGGGAAACACCATATATTTT; CDR3: CAWSNGGQGNTIYF
size: .; D: .; V: TRBV7-2; J: TRBJ1-1; DNA: TGTGCCAGCAGCTTAGGACAGACGAACACTGAAGCTTTCTTT; CDR3: CASSLGQTNTEAFF
size: .; D: TRBD1; V: TRBV6-6; J: TRBJ2-5; DNA: TGTGCCAGCAGTTACAACAGGGGAGAGACCCAGTACTTC; CDR3: CASSYNRGETQYF
size: .; D: .; V: TRBV29-1; J: TRBJ1-1; DNA: TGCAGCGTTGAGGGACGATCGGGTGGGGCTTTCTTT; CDR3: CSVEGRSGGAFF
size: .; D: .; V: TRBV11-3; J: TRBJ2-3; DNA: TGTGCCAGCAGCTTGGGGGGAATAGGCACAGATACGCAGTATTTT; CDR3: CASSLGGIGTDTQYF
size: .; D: .; V: TRBV6-5; J: TRBJ1-5; DNA: TGTGCCAGCAGTTACTCGAGAAGCAATCAGCCCCAGCATTTT; CDR3: CASSYSRSNQPQHF
size: .; D: TRBD1; V: TRBV7-9; J: TRBJ1-1; DNA: TGTGCCAGCAGCTCCCTACAACCCGGACAGGGATATGAAGCTTTCTTT; CDR3: CASSSLQPGQGYEAFF
size: once; D: .; V: TRBV19; J: TRBJ1-1; DNA: TGTGCCAGTAGTATTGGGGTCCTGAACACTGAAGCTTTCTTT; CDR3: CASSIGVLNTEAFF
size: .; D: TRBD1; V: TRBV2; J: TRBJ1-5; DNA: TGTGCCAGCAGTGGGACAGGGGGGGAACAGCCCCAGCATTTT; CDR3: CASSGTGGEQPQHF
size: .; D: TRBD1; V: TRBV9; J: TRBJ1-6; DNA: TGTGCCAGCAGCGCCGGGACAGTGAATTCACCCCTCCACTTT; CDR3: CASSAGTVNSPLHF
size: .; D: TRBD1; V: TRBV27; J: TRBJ2-7; DNA: TGTGCCAGCAGTTCCTTGGAACAGGGGAGATACGAGCAGTACTTC; CDR3: CASSSLEQGRYEQYF
size: once; D: TRBD1; V: TRBV4-1; J: TRBJ1-2; DNA: TGCGCCAGCAGCCAAGAGGGAGGGACAGGGGGTTTTCGTGGCTACACCTTC; CDR3: CASSQEGGTGGFRGYTF
size: .; D: .; V: TRBV9; J: TRBJ2-3; DNA: TGTGCCAGCAGCGTAGGGGCCCTCACAGATACGCAGTATTTT; CDR3: CASSVGALTDTQYF
size: .; D: .; V: TRBV19; J: TRBJ2-6; DNA: TGTGCCAGTAGTAGCCCCATGACAGTCTCTGGGGCCAACGTCCTGACTTTC; CDR3: CASSSPMTVSGANVLTF
size: .; D: .; V: TRBV5-6; J: TRBJ2-6; DNA: TGTGCCAGCAGATTGGGGGACAAACTCTCTGGGGCCAACGTCCTGACTTTC; CDR3: CASRLGDKLSGANVLTF
size: .; D: .; V: TRBV27; J: TRBJ2-3; DNA: TGTGCCAGCAGTTTATTGGGCACAGATACGCAGTATTTT; CDR3: CASSLLGTDTQYF
size: .; D: .; V: TRBV27; J: TRBJ2-4; DNA: TGTGCCAGCAGTTTAACGGCCAAAAACATTCAGTACTTC; CDR3: CASSLTAKNIQYF
size: .; D: .; V: TRBV7-3; J: TRBJ2-3; DNA: TGTGCCAGCAGCTTTAGTAGCGGCACAGATACGCAGTATTTT; CDR3: CASSFSSGTDTQYF
size: .; D: TRBD2; V: TRBV6-1; J: TRBJ2-5; DNA: TGTGCCAGCAGTGATCAACCGGGACTGAGGACTAGCGGGGAGACCCAGTACTTC; CDR3: CASSDQPGLRTSGETQYF
size: .; D: .; V: TRBV5-6; J: TRBJ2-7; DNA: TGTGCCAGCAGCCTCGGGTCAGTAACCTACGAGCAGTACTTC; CDR3: CASSLGSVTYEQYF
size: .; D: TRBD2; V: TRBV19; J: TRBJ2-5; DNA: TGTGCCAGTAGGCCCAGCGGGGTAGAGACCCAGTACTTC; CDR3: CASRPSGVETQYF
size: .; D: .; V: TRBV11-2; J: TRBJ1-1; DNA: TGTGCCAGCAGCCGGGGGCAGAACACTGAAGCTTTCTTT; CDR3: CASSRGQNTEAFF